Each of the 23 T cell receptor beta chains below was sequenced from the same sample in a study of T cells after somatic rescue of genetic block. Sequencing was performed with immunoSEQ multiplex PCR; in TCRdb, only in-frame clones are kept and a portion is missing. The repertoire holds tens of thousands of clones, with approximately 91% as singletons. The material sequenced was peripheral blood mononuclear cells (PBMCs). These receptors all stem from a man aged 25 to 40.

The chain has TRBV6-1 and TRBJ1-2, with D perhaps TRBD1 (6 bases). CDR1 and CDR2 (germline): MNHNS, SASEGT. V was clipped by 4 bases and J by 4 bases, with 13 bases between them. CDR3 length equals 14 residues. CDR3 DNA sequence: TGTGCCAGCAGTGCTACAGGGACCTCCTATGGCTACACCTTC. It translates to CASSATGTSYGYTF.

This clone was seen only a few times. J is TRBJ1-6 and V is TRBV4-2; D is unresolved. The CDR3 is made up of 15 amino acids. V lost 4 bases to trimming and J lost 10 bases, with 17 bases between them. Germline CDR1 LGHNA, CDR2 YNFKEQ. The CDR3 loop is CASSRGLDNISPLHF. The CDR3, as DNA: TGTGCCAGCAGCCGGGGTCTTGATAATATCTCACCCCTCCACTTT.

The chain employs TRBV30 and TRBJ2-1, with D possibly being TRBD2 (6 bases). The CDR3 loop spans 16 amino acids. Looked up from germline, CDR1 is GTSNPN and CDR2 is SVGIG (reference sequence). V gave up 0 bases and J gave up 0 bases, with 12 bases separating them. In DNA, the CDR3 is TGTGCCTGGAGTGTAAAGGGACTGTCCTCCTACAATGAGCAGTTCTTC. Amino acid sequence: CAWSVKGLSSYNEQFF. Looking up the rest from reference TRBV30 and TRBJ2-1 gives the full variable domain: SQTIHQWPATLVQPVGSPLSLECTVEGTSNPNLYWYRQAAGRGLQLLFYSVGIGQISSEVPQNLSASRPQDRQFILSSKKLLLSDSGFYLCAWSVKGLSSYNEQFFGPGTRLTVL.

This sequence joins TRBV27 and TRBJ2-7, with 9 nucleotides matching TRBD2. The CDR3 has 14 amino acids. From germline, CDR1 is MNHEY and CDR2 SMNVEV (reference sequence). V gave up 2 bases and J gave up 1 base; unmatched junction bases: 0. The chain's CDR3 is CASSLSGGSYEQYF. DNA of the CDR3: TGTGCCAGCAGTTTAAGCGGGGGGTCCTACGAGCAGTACTTC.

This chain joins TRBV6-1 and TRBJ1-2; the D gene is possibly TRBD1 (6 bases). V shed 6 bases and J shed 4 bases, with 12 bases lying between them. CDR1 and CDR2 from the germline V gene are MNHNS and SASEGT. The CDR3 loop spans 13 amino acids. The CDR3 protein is CASSQSGVYGYTF. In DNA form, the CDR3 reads TGTGCCAGCAGCCAATCAGGGGTCTATGGCTACACCTTC.

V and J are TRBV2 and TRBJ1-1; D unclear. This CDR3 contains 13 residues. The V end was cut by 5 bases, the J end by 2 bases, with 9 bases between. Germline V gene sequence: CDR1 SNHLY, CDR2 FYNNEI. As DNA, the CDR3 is TGTGCCAGCAGTTTGGGCTTTAACACTGAAGCTTTCTTT. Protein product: CASSLGFNTEAFF.

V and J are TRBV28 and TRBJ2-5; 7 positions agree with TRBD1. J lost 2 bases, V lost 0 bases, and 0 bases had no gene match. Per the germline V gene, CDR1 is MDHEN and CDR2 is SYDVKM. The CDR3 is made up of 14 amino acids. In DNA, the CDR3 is TGTGCCAGCAGTTTATGGGACAGGCAAGAGACCCAGTACTTC. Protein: CASSLWDRQETQYF.

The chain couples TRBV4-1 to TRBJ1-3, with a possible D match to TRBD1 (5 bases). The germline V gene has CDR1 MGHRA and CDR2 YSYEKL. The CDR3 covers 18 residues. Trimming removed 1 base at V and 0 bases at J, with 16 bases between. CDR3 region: CASSQGVWGVHSGNTIYF. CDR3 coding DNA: TGCGCCAGCAGCCAAGGAGTTTGGGGGGTACACTCTGGAAACACCATATATTTT.

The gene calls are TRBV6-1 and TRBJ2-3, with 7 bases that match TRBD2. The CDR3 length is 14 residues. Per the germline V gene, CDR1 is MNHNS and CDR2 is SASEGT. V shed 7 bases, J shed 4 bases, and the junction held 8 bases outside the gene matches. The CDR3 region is CASKSTSVADTQYF. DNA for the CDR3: TGTGCCAGCAAATCTACTAGCGTTGCAGATACGCAGTATTTT.

The CDR3 DNA follows: TGTGCCAGCAGCCAAGATCTAGCCTGGGGGATCCAGTCGGGGGGCGAGCAGTACTTC. The encoded protein is CASSQDLAWGIQSGGEQYF. The V gene is TRBV4-2, the J gene TRBJ2-7; 7 positions match TRBD2. V lost 0 bases to trimming and J lost 6 bases; unmatched junction nucleotides: 20. CDR1 LGHNA and CDR2 YNFKEQ come from the germline V gene. The CDR3 is 19 residues long.

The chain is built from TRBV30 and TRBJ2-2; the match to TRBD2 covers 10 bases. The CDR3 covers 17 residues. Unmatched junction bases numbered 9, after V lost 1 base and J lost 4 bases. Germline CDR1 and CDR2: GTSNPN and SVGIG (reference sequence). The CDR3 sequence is CAWSGRGLAACTGELFF. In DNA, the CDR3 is TGTGCCTGGAGTGGTCGAGGACTAGCGGCTTGCACCGGGGAGCTGTTTTTT.

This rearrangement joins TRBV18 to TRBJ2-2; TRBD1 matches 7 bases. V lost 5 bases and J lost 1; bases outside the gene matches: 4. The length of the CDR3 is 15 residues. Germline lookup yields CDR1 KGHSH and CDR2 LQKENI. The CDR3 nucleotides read TGTGCCAGCTCAGAACGGACAGGGAACACCGGGGAGCTGTTTTTT. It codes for CASSERTGNTGELFF.

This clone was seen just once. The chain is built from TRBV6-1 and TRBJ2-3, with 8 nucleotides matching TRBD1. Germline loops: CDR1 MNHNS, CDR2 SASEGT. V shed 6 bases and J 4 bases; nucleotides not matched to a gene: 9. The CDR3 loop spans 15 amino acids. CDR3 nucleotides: TGTGCCAGCAGAGACGGACAGGGTACGGCAGATACGCAGTATTTT. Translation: CASRDGQGTADTQYF.

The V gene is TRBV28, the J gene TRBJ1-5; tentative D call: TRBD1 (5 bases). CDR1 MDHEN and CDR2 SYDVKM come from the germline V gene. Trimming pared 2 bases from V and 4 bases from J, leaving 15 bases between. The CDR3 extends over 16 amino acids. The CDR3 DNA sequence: TGTGCCAGCAGTTTAATAGGGGCAGGCTTTAATCAGCCCCAGCATTTT. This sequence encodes CASSLIGAGFNQPQHF.

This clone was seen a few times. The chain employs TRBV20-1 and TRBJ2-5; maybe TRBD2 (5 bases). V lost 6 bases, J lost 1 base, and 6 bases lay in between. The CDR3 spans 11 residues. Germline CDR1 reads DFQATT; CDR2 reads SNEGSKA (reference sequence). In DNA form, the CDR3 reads TGCAGTGCGAGCGGCCAAGAGACCCAGTACTTC. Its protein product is CSASGQETQYF.

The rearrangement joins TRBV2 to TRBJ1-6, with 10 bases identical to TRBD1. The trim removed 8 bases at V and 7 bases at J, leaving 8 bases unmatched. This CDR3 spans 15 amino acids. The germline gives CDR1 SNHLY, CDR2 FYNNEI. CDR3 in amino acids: CASDGKDRGNSPLHF. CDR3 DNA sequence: TGTGCCAGCGATGGAAAGGACAGGGGGAATTCACCCCTCCACTTT.

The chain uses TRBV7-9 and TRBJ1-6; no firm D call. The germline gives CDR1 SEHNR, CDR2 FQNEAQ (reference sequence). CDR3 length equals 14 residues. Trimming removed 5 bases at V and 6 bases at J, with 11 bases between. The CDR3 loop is CASSLHGPNSPLHF. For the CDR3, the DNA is TGTGCCAGCAGCCTACATGGCCCTAATTCACCCCTCCACTTT.

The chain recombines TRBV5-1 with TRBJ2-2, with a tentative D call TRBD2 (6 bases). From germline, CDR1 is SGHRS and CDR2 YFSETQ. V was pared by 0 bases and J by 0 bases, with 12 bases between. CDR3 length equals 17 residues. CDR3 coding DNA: TGCGCCAGCAGCTTGGGGGCCGGGACTCCGAACACCGGGGAGCTGTTTTTT. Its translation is CASSLGAGTPNTGELFF.

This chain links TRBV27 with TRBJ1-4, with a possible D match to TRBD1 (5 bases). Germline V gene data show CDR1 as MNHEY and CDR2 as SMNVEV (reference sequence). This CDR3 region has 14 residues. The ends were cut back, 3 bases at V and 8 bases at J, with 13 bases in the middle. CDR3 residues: CASSLDRGREKLFF. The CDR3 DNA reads TGTGCCAGCAGTTTGGATAGGGGAAGAGAAAAACTGTTTTTT.

This CDR3 is CASSPQQGSNTEAFF. In DNA, the CDR3 is TGTGCCAGCTCACCACAACAGGGGTCGAACACTGAAGCTTTCTTT. The V and J genes are TRBV18 and TRBJ1-1, with TRBD1 matching 7 bases. Germline CDR1 KGHSH, CDR2 LQKENI. The CDR3 contains 15 residues. Trimming took 1 base from V and 1 from J; bases not matched to a gene: 3. Full variable domain (missing parts from reference TRBV18 and TRBJ1-1): NAGVMQNPRHLVRRRGQEARLRCSPMKGHSHVYWYRQLPEEGLKFMVYLQKENIIDESGMPKERFSAEFPKEGPSILRIQQVVRGDSAAYFCASSPQQGSNTEAFFGQGTRLTVV.

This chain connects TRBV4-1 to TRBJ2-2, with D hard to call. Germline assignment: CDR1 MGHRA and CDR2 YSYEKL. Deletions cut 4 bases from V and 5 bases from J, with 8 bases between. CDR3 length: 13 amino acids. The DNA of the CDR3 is TGCGCCAGCAGCCTGGGTTGGACCGGGGAGCTGTTTTTT. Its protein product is CASSLGWTGELFF.

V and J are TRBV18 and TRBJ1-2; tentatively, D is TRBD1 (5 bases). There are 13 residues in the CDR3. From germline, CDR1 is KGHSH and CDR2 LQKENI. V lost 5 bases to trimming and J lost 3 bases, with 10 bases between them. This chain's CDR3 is CASSTDRDYGYTF. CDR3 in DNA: TGTGCCAGCTCAACAGACAGAGACTATGGCTACACCTTC.

The CDR3 loop reads CASSQTSGNQETQYF. The CDR3 coding sequence is TGTGCCAGCAGCCAGACTAGCGGGAACCAAGAGACCCAGTACTTC. The V call is TRBV7-2, the J call TRBJ2-5; 11 bases agree with TRBD2. The V segment lost 5 bases and the J segment 0 bases; nucleotides outside the gene matches: 2. The CDR3 has 15 amino acids. Germline V gene sequence: CDR1 SGHTA, CDR2 FQGNSA.